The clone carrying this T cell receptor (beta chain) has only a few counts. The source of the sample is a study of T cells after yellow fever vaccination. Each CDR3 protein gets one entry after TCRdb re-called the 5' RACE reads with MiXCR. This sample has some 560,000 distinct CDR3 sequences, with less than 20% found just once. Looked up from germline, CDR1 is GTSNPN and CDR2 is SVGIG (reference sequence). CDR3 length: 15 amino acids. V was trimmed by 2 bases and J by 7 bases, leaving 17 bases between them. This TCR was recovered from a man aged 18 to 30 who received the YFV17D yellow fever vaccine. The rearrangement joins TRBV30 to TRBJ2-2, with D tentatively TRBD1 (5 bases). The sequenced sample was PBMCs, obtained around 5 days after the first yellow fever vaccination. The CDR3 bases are TGTGCCTGGAGTTCAGGGTTTCAGGTAGTCGGGGAGCTGTTTTTT. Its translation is CAWSSGFQVVGELFF.